One and the same sample provided the 10 T cell receptor beta chains below, sequenced in a study of CD8+CD57+ T cells in acquired aplastic anemia. CDR3 and TCR beta VDJ profiling relied on a genomic DNA template. TCRdb processed the reads anew with MiXCR; each CDR3 protein has one entry. Altogether around 250,000 distinct CDR3 sequences are present, 45% to 70% being singletons, with the ten largest covering 6.5% to 10%. The sample was sorted CD4+, CD8+, or CD8+CD57+ T cells (not recorded which) from PBMCs. The receptors were gathered from a human donor with severe aplastic anemia or a healthy control (not recorded which).

In regard to this clonotype: With a much larger clone just one base away, this may be a read error. The chain recombines TRBV5-1 with TRBJ2-7; a weak D match, TRBD2 (6 bases). The CDR3 length is 14 residues. Germline CDR1 is SGHRS and CDR2 is YFSETQ. CDR3 sequence reads: CASSSGLGGYERYF. Here the CDR3 DNA reads TGCGCCAGCAGTTCGGGTCTCGGGGGTTACGAGCGGTACTTC.

This chain uses TRBV12-3 or TRBV12-4 with TRBJ2-2; TRBD2 might be the D (5 bases). The CDR3 extends over 13 amino acids. V was clipped by 5 bases and J by 11 bases, with 15 bases between them. The CDR3: CASSDSGSGELFF. The CDR3 nucleotides are TGTGCCAGCAGTGACTCGGGGAGCGGAGAGCTGTTTTTT.

This clonotype was seen many times. The genes are TRBV20-1 and TRBJ2-5; D may be TRBD1 or TRBD2 (5 bases each). Germline V gene lookup returns CDR1 DFQATT and CDR2 SNEGSKA (reference sequence). The length of the CDR3 is 13 residues. V was pared by 3 bases and J by 7 bases, with 15 bases between. CDR3 bases: TGCAGTGCTAGGCCGGGACCCCGAGGGACCCAGTACTTC. It specifies CSARPGPRGTQYF.

The chain links TRBV29-1 to TRBJ2-7, with 8 bases aligning to TRBD2. With 5 bases clipped from V and 0 bases from J, the junction kept 3 bases outside the gene matches. This CDR3 region has 13 residues. CDR1 SQVTM and CDR2 ANQGSEA come from the germline V gene. The CDR3 DNA is TGCAGCGTTCGGGGGGGGGACTCCTACGAGCAGTACTTC. Translation gives CSVRGGDSYEQYF.

The chain carries TRBV20-1 and TRBJ2-7, with 14 positions matching TRBD2. Germline V lookup: CDR1 DFQATT, CDR2 SNEGSKA (reference sequence). V lost 3 bases and J lost 2; bases outside the gene matches: 9. This CDR3 spans 17 amino acids. CDR3 bases: TGCAGTGCTAGGGGGACTAGCGGGAGTTTTTACCCCTACGAGCAGTACTTC. It is translated as CSARGTSGSFYPYEQYF.

The sample holds one count of this clonotype. The chain uses TRBV19 and TRBJ2-5, with 11 bases lining up with TRBD2. Germline values: CDR1 LNHDA, CDR2 SQIVND (reference sequence). CDR3 length equals 16 residues. The V gene end was trimmed by 3 bases and the J gene end by 0 bases; junction bases not matched to a gene: 3. CDR3 region: CASSITSGGNQETQYF. DNA of the CDR3: TGTGCCAGTAGTATCACTAGCGGGGGTAACCAAGAGACCCAGTACTTC.

For this clonotype: The germline gene is not matched at one end of the junction; a read error may be the cause. The chain is built from TRBV9 and TRBJ2-5, with 11 bases aligning to TRBD1. Germline CDR1 SGDLS, CDR2 YYNGEE. The CDR3 runs to 15 residues. The CDR3 DNA is TGTGCCAACAGCGCAACCGGGACAGGGGGAGAGACCCAGTACTTC. This translates into CANSATGTGGETQYF.

The genes are TRBV5-4 and TRBJ1-1; no reliable D call. Trimming pared 0 bases from V and 4 bases from J, leaving 13 bases between. CDR1 and CDR2 from the germline V gene are SGHNT and YYREEE (reference sequence). CDR3 length equals 15 residues. The CDR3 here is CASSLDSRVGTEAFF. DNA of the CDR3: TGTGCCAGCAGCTTGGACAGTAGGGTTGGCACTGAAGCTTTCTTT.

Comment on this clonotype: The germline gene is not matched at one end of the junction; a read error may be the cause. V is TRBV6-1 and J is TRBJ1-2, with D maybe TRBD1 (5 bases). The V gene's germline CDR1 is MNHNS and CDR2 SASEGT. This CDR3 is built from 12 residues. The CDR3 spells CAGSQGRYGYTF. In nucleotides, the CDR3 is TGTGCCGGCAGTCAGGGTCGCTATGGCTACACCTTC.

The V and J genes are TRBV7-3 and TRBJ1-6; D gene ambiguous. V dropped 3 bases and J dropped 8 bases, with 14 bases sitting between them. The CDR3 totals 15 residues. Germline loops: CDR1 SGHTA, CDR2 FQGTGA. The CDR3 loop is CASSLTAEQYSPLHF. The CDR3 DNA reads TGTGCCAGCAGCTTGACGGCGGAGCAGTATTCACCCCTCCACTTT.